These 21 T cell receptor beta chains were sequenced from one sample in a study of cytotoxic CD8 clonotypes in ibrutinib-treated CLL. Clones were sequenced by immunoSEQ multiplex PCR, and TCRdb holds only the in-frame ones, with some missing. Seen here are more than 110,000 clones, more than 85% observed once, and the top ten hold 11%. The starting material was PBMCs, obtained after 12 months of ibrutinib treatment. The origin of the receptors is a human donor with chronic lymphocytic leukemia.

The chain links TRBV6-1 to TRBJ2-7, with D perhaps matching TRBD1 (6 bases). This CDR3 is built from 13 residues. The germline CDR1 and CDR2 sequences are MNHNS and SASEGT. With 6 bases removed from V and 1 base from J, the gap between germline ends came to 10 bases. CDR3: CASSHRDSYEQYF. DNA for the CDR3: TGTGCCAGCAGCCACAGGGATTCCTACGAGCAGTACTTC.

CDR3 DNA sequence: TGTGCCAGCAGCCGACCATACAATGAGCAGTTCTTC. Translated, it gives CASSRPYNEQFF. This chain uses TRBV7-2 with TRBJ2-1; D call uncertain. Deletions cut 5 bases from V and 4 bases from J, with 6 bases between. This CDR3 has 12 residues. Germline V CDR1 and CDR2: SGHTA, FQGNSA.

This chain links TRBV27 with TRBJ2-7; TRBD1 agrees at 8 bases. Germline CDR1 reads MNHEY; CDR2 reads SMNVEV (reference sequence). The CDR3 is 15 amino acids. With V trimmed by 2 bases and J by 1 base, 4 bases remained unmatched. The CDR3 nucleotides are TGTGCCAGCAGTTTAGTCAGGGGGCCATCCTACGAGCAGTACTTC. It yields the protein CASSLVRGPSYEQYF.

The rearrangement joins TRBV7-9 to TRBJ2-3; 11 bases line up with TRBD2. Losses at the gene ends were 5 bases for V and 4 bases for J; bases not matched to a gene: 5. The germline V gene has CDR1 SEHNR and CDR2 FQNEAQ (reference sequence). The CDR3 is 15 residues long. The CDR3 DNA is TGTGCCAGCAGCAAACTAGCGGGAGCAGCAGATACGCAGTATTTT. It translates to CASSKLAGAADTQYF.

V and J are TRBV27 and TRBJ2-1; TRBD2 matches at 10 bases. CDR3 length: 14 amino acids. CDR1 MNHEY and CDR2 SMNVEV come from the germline V gene (reference sequence). The V gene end was trimmed by 7 bases and the J gene end by 5 bases; junction bases not matched to a gene: 5. In DNA, the CDR3 is TGTGCCAGCACTCGACTAGCGGGTAACAATGAGCAGTTCTTC. It translates to CASTRLAGNNEQFF.

The V gene is TRBV27, the J gene TRBJ2-7; D might be TRBD1 (5 bases). Germline V gives CDR1 MNHEY, CDR2 SMNVEV (reference sequence). The CDR3 has 18 amino acids. The V end lost 5 bases, the J end lost 5 bases, and 28 bases lay between the germline ends. This chain's CDR3 is CASSKTPPDWGRVDEQYF. The CDR3, as DNA: TGTGCCAGCAGTAAGACGCCACCCGACTGGGGCAGGGTCGACGAGCAGTACTTC.

V is TRBV4-2 and J is TRBJ2-1; TRBD2 matches at 8 bases. V was pared by 1 base and J by 2 bases, with 4 bases of the junction left unmatched. The CDR3 spans 16 residues. Germline V CDR1 and CDR2: LGHNA, YNFKEQ. CDR3 DNA: TGTGCCAGCAGCCAAGGCACGGGAGGGGCCTACAATGAGCAGTTCTTC. This translates into CASSQGTGGAYNEQFF.

The chain couples TRBV7-8 to TRBJ2-1; TRBD2 is a possible D gene (6 bases). The CDR3 has 15 residues. V lost 3 bases and J lost 2, with 11 bases in between. Germline V CDR1 and CDR2: SGHVS, FQNEAQ. The chain's CDR3 is CASSFRRDPYNEQFF. The CDR3 DNA is TGTGCCAGCAGCTTCCGGCGGGACCCCTACAATGAGCAGTTCTTC.

This chain links TRBV27 with TRBJ2-5, with D tentatively TRBD1 or TRBD2 (5 bases each). The CDR3 runs to 15 residues. Germline V gene sequence: CDR1 MNHEY, CDR2 SMNVEV (reference sequence). Trimming shortened V by 3 bases and J by 4 bases, and 15 bases separated the two germline ends. The CDR3 DNA is TGTGCCAGCAGTTTTAACCCCCCCGGGGCAGAGACCCAGTACTTC. This translates into CASSFNPPGAETQYF.

The genes are TRBV5-4 and TRBJ2-1; 12 bases map to TRBD2. Germline trimming cut 4 bases from V and 3 bases from J; bases unmatched to any gene: 5. Germline assignment: CDR1 SGHNT and CDR2 YYREEE (reference sequence). The CDR3 sequence is 16 residues long. The CDR3 sequence: CASSPRTSGNYNEQFF. The CDR3 bases are TGTGCCAGCAGCCCGAGGACTAGCGGGAACTACAATGAGCAGTTCTTC.

The gene calls are TRBV28 and TRBJ2-1, with 9 bases identical to TRBD2. The germline V gene encodes CDR1 MDHEN and CDR2 SYDVKM. This CDR3 contains 15 residues. V shed 7 bases, J shed 7 bases, and the junction held 11 bases outside the gene matches. CDR3 bases: TGTGCCAGCATCACACCTAGCGGGGCGGGGAATGAGCAGTTCTTC. Protein sequence: CASITPSGAGNEQFF. Full variable domain (missing parts from reference TRBV28 and TRBJ2-1): DVKVTQSSRYLVKRTGEKVFLECVQDMDHENMFWYRQDPGLGLRLIYFSYDVKMKEKGDIPEGYSVSREKKERFSLILESASTNQTSMYLCASITPSGAGNEQFFGPGTRLTVL.

The V gene is TRBV7-9, the J gene TRBJ2-5; no reliable D call. The CDR3 has 17 amino acids. The V and J ends lost 0 bases and 4 bases respectively, with 18 bases between them. In germline, CDR1 is SEHNR, CDR2 FQNEAQ (reference sequence). The CDR3, as DNA: TGTGCCAGCAGCTTAGCGGGCTCTGTCCGCCTCGGAGAGACCCAGTACTTC. Translated, it gives CASSLAGSVRLGETQYF.

J is TRBJ1-1 and V is TRBV19; TRBD1 might be the D (6 bases). The CDR3 consists of 15 residues. Germline lookup yields CDR1 LNHDA and CDR2 SQIVND (reference sequence). V was pared by 3 bases and J by 1 base, with 12 bases between. The CDR3 region is CASSIGQIANTEAFF. CDR3 coding DNA: TGTGCCAGTAGTATTGGACAGATCGCGAACACTGAAGCTTTCTTT. The full variable domain, rest sourced from reference TRBV19 and TRBJ1-1, is DGGITQSPKYLFRKEGQNVTLSCEQNLNHDAMYWYRQDPGQGLRLIYYSQIVNDFQKGDIAEGYSVSREKKESFPLTVTSAQKNPTAFYLCASSIGQIANTEAFFGQGTRLTVV.

The V gene is TRBV29-1, the J gene TRBJ1-4, with 8 bases lining up with TRBD1. With V trimmed by 6 bases and J by 4 bases, 4 bases remained unmatched. The CDR3 is made up of 13 amino acids. Germline CDR1 SQVTM, CDR2 ANQGSEA. The CDR3, as DNA: TGCAGCGTCGGACAGGGCGGTAATGAAAAACTGTTTTTT. This sequence encodes CSVGQGGNEKLFF.

The genes are TRBV19 and TRBJ2-3; TRBD1 matches 8 bases. Germline CDR1 reads LNHDA; CDR2 reads SQIVND (reference sequence). This CDR3 is 16 amino acids long. The V segment lost 4 bases and the J segment 4 bases; nucleotides outside the gene matches: 10. In DNA, the CDR3 is TGTGCCAGTAGTAGGGACCTTCCAGGGGGCGCAGATACGCAGTATTTT. Encoded protein: CASSRDLPGGADTQYF.

The chain combines TRBV27 with TRBJ2-7, with D possibly being TRBD2 (5 bases). V was cut by 0 bases and J by 0 bases, with 12 bases left in between. Germline V lookup: CDR1 MNHEY, CDR2 SMNVEV (reference sequence). The CDR3 totals 16 residues. CDR3 sequence (DNA): TGTGCCAGCAGTTTATCTTCTAGCTGGAGCTCCTACGAGCAGTACTTC. It codes for CASSLSSSWSSYEQYF.

The V and J genes are TRBV27 and TRBJ2-5, with 7 bases aligning to TRBD1. Trimming at V came to 6 bases and at J to 4 bases, leaving 8 bases not matched to a gene. Per the germline V gene, CDR1 is MNHEY and CDR2 is SMNVEV (reference sequence). This CDR3 has 14 residues. The CDR3 loop is CASSSGQDSETQYF. The CDR3 DNA sequence: TGTGCCAGCAGCTCCGGACAGGACTCAGAGACCCAGTACTTC.

The chain carries TRBV4-3 and TRBJ1-5; perhaps TRBD1 as D (5 bases). Trimming shortened V by 0 bases and J by 2 bases, and 5 bases separated the two germline ends. Germline assignment: CDR1 LGHNA and CDR2 YSLEER. The CDR3 covers 14 residues. CDR3 sequence reads: CASSQEGGNQPQHF. CDR3 nucleotide sequence: TGCGCCAGCAGCCAAGAAGGGGGCAATCAGCCCCAGCATTTT.

The rearrangement uses TRBV5-1 and TRBJ1-1; 10 positions agree with TRBD1. Losses at the gene ends were 0 bases for V and 1 base for J; bases not matched to a gene: 3. This CDR3 region has 16 residues. Germline CDR1 reads SGHRS; CDR2 reads YFSETQ. The CDR3 loop reads CASSLGDRGRNTEAFF. The CDR3 region has the DNA TGCGCCAGCAGCTTGGGAGACAGGGGGCGGAACACTGAAGCTTTCTTT.

This clone was seen only once. CDR3 in amino acids: CASSARTGKETQYF. The CDR3 DNA follows: TGTGCCAGCAGTGCTAGGACAGGAAAAGAGACCCAGTACTTC. The genes are TRBV6-1 and TRBJ2-5, with 7 bases aligning to TRBD1. The CDR3 sequence is 14 residues long. With 4 bases clipped from V and 3 bases from J, the junction kept 5 bases outside the gene matches. Germline loops: CDR1 MNHNS, CDR2 SASEGT.

J is TRBJ1-5 and V is TRBV7-2; D is ambiguous. The CDR3 consists of 14 residues. Trimming removed 5 bases from V and 3 bases from J, with 11 bases in between. The germline gives CDR1 SGHTA, CDR2 FQGNSA. The CDR3 nucleotides read TGTGCCAGCAGCCAACCCGGGAACAATCAGCCCCAGCATTTT. Translation gives CASSQPGNNQPQHF.